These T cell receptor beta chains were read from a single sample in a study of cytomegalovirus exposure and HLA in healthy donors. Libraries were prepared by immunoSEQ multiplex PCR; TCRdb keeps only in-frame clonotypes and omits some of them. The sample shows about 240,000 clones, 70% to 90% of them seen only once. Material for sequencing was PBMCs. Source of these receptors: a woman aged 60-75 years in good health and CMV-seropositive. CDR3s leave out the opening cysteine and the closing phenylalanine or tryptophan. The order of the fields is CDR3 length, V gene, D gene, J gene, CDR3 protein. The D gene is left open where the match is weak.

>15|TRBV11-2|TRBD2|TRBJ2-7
ASSPLGSGSISDEQY
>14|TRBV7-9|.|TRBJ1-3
ASSFRQTSSGNTIY
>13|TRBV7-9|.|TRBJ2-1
ASSLTLSSVNEQF
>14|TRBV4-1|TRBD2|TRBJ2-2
ASSQLAVWGPGELF
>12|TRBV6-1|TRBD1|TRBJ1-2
ASSEKGQFYGYT
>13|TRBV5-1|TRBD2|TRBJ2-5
ASSPWTSGGETQY
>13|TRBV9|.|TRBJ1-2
ASSLKWGANYGYT
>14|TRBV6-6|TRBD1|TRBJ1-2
ASSYYPTGDNYGYT
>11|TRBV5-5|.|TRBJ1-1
ASSWEQGTEAF
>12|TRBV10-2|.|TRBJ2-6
ASSESSTRGVLT
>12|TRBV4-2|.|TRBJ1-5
ASSQGTSNQPQH
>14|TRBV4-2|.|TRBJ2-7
ASSPAAVIAGYEQY
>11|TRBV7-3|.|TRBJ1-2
ASSLGTGFGYT
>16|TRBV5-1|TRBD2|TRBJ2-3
ASSLAPPRLAGVHTQY
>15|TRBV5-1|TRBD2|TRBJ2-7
ASSLILAGTGVYEQY
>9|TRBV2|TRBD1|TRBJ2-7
ASRQGVEQY
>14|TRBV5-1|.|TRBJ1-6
ASSLTASSYNSPLH
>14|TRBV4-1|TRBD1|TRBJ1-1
ASSQDGQGADTEAF
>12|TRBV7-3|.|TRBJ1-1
ASSLQGKVTEAF
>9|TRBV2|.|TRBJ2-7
ASSPLIEQY
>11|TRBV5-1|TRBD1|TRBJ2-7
ASSSGQGHEQY
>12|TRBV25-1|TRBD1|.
ASSDPGQGYEQY
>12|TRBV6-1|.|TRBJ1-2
ASSDNTGNYGYN
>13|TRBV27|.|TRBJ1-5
ASRHGGGRNQPQH
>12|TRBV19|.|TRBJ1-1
ASSIDLADTEAF
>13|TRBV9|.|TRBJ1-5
ASSVGEGSNQPQH
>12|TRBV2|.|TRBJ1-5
ASRMSLGNQPQH
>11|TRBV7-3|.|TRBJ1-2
ASSLDINYGYT
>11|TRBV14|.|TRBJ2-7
ASSHLVRDEQY
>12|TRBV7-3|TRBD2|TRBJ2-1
ASSPRAGVNEQF
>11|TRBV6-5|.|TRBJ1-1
ASHRERDTEAF
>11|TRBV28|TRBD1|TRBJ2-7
ASEGQVSYEQY
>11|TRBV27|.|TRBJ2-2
ASSLEGTGELF
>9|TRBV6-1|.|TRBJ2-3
ASSARDWQY
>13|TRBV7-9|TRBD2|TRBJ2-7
ASSSSGRSSYEQY
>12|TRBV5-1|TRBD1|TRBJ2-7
ASEGTGGKYEQY
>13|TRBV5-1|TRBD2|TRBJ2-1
ASSRLAGAVNEQF